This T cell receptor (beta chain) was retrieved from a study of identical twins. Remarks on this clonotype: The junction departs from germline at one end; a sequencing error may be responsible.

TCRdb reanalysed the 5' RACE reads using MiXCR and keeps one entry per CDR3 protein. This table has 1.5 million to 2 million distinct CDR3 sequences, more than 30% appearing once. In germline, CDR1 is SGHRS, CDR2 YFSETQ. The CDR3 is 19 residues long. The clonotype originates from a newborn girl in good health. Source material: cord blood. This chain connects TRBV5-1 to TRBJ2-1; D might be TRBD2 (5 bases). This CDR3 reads CASSLEVLVGVGGSYEQLF. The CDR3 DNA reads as TGCGCCAGCAGCTTGGAAGTCCTAGTCGGGGTTGGTGGATCCTACGAGCAGCTCTTC.